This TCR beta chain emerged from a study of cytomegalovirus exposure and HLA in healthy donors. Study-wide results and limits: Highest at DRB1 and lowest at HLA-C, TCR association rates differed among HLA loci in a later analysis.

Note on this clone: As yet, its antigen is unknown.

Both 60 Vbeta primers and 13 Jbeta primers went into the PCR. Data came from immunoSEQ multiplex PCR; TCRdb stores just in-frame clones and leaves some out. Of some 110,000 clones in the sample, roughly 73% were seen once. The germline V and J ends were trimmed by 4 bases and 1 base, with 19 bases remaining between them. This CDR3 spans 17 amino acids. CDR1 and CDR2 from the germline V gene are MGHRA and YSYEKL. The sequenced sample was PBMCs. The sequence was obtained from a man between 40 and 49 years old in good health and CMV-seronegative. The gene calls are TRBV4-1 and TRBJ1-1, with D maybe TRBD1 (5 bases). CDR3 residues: CASSRGSGVHQNTEAFF. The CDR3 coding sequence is TGCGCCAGCAGCCGGGGCTCGGGTGTCCACCAGAACACTGAAGCTTTCTTT.